The present T cell receptor beta chain was sequenced within a study of T cells in Graves' hyperthyroidism and ophthalmopathy. Study overall: Sampling of peripheral blood happened at initial diagnosis, prior to any treatment.

This clonotype showed up just a few times. This CDR3 spans 15 amino acids. Germline CDR1 SGHVS, CDR2 FNYEAQ. The junction had 12 bases not matched to a gene; V was cut back by 5 bases and J by 10 bases. Criteria for exclusion of patients were uncontrolled infection, other autoimmune disease, pregnancy or lactation. PBMCs were derived from around 10 ml fresh peripheral blood. What was amplified from RNA transcripts were TCR beta CDR3 regions. TCR CDR3 underwent first-round RT-PCR with the HTBI primer set. TCRdb reprocessed the multiplex PCR reads with MiXCR, giving one entry per CDR3 protein. This repertoire shows fewer than 750,000 distinct CDR3 sequences, more than 14% found once; its top ten account for about 12%.

The sequence was collected from a woman aged 50 to 60 with Graves' ophthalmopathy. J is TRBJ2-1 and V is TRBV7-6; 9 nucleotides line up with TRBD2. Source material: blood. The CDR3 DNA reads TGTGCCAGCAGCCCATTTGGGCGGGAGGGCTCCGAGCAGTTCTTC. Protein sequence: CASSPFGREGSEQFF.